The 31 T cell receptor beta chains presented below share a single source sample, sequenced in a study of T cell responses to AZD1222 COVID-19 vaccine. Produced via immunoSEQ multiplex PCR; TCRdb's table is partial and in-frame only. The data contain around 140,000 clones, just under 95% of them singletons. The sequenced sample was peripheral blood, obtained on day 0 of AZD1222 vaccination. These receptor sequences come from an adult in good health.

The CDR3 loop reads CASRRTAYEQYF. The CDR3 region has the DNA TGTGCCAGCAGGAGGACAGCTTACGAGCAGTACTTC. The V call is TRBV28, the J call TRBJ2-7; weak D call: TRBD1 (6 bases). Germline V gives CDR1 MDHEN, CDR2 SYDVKM. Trimming stripped 6 bases from V and 4 bases from J, with 10 bases between. CDR3 size: 12 residues.

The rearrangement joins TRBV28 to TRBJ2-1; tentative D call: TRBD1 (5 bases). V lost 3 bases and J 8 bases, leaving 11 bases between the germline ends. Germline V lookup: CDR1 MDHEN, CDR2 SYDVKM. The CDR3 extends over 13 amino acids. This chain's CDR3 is CASSLAGNDEQFF. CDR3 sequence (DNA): TGTGCCAGCAGTTTGGCAGGGAACGATGAGCAGTTCTTC.

This chain's CDR3 is CASSQDDVADTQYF. As DNA, the CDR3 is TGCGCCAGCAGCCAAGATGATGTCGCCGATACGCAGTATTTT. V gene TRBV4-1 combines with J gene TRBJ2-3; D gene unclear. This CDR3 is built from 14 residues. The V end lost 0 bases, the J end lost 6 bases, and 10 bases lay between the germline ends. The germline V gene encodes CDR1 MGHRA and CDR2 YSYEKL.

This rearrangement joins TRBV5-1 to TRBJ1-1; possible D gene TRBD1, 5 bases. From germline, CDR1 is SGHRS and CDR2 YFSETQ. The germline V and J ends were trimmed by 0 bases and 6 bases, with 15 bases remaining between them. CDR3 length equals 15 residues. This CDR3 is CASSLVTGYESEAFF. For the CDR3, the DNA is TGCGCCAGCAGCTTGGTCACAGGCTACGAATCTGAAGCTTTCTTT.

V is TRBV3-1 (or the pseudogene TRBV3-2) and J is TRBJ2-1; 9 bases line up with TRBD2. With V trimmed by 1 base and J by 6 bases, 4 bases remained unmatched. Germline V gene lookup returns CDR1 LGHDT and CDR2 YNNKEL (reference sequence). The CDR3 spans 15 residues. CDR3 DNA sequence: TGTGCCAGCAGCCAAGTGACTAGCGGCCCCAATGAGCAGTTCTTC. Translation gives CASSQVTSGPNEQFF.

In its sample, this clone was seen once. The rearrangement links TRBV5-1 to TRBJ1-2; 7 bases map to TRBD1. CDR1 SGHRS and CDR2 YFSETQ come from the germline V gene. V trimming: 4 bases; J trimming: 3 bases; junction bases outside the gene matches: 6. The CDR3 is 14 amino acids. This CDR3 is CASSIGGADYGYTF. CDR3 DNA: TGCGCCAGCAGCATAGGGGGCGCTGACTATGGCTACACCTTC.

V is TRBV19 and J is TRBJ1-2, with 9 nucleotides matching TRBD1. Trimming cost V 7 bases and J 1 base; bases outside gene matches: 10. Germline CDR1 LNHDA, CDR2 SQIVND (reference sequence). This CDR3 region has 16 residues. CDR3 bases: TGTGCCAGTAATAGGGCGACAGGGGGGTTTAACTATGGCTACACCTTC. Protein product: CASNRATGGFNYGYTF.

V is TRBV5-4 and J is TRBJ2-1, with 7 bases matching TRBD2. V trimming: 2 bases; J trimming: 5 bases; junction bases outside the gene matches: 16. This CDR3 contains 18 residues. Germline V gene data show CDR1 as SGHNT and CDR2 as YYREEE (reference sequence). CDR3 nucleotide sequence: TGTGCCAGCAGCTTTGAACCCTTCCCTAGCGGAAACGACAATGAGCAGTTCTTC. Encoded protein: CASSFEPFPSGNDNEQFF.

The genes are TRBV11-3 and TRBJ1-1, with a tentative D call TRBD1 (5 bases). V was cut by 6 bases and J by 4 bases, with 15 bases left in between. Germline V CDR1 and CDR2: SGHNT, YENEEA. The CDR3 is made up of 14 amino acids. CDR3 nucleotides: TGTGCCAGCAGTAAAGGGTTCGGGGGCACTGAAGCTTTCTTT. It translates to CASSKGFGGTEAFF.

The CDR3 loop reads CASSQVVDRGLEKLFF. The CDR3 nucleotides read TGTGCCAGCAGCCAAGTCGTGGACAGGGGGCTTGAAAAACTGTTTTTT. The chain is built from TRBV4-2 and TRBJ1-4; TRBD1 aligns across 11 bases. J lost 7 bases, V lost 1 base, and 5 bases had no gene match. This CDR3 spans 16 amino acids. The germline CDR1 and CDR2 sequences are LGHNA and YNFKEQ.

CDR3 coding DNA: TGTGCCAGCAGTCGACTCTCAGGGGCACGAGGGAACACTGAAGCTTTCTTT. Translation gives CASSRLSGARGNTEAFF. The rearrangement joins TRBV28 to TRBJ1-1; D might be TRBD1 (6 bases). V was pared by 5 bases and J by 1 base, with 20 bases between. The CDR3 totals 17 residues. CDR1 and CDR2 from the germline V gene are MDHEN and SYDVKM.

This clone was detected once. The CDR3 spells CASSQDGGWEQYF. CDR3 coding DNA: TGCGCCAGCAGCCAAGATGGCGGCTGGGAGCAGTACTTC. This chain joins TRBV4-1 and TRBJ2-7; the D is unclear. The V gene's germline CDR1 is MGHRA and CDR2 YSYEKL. V was shortened by 0 bases and J by 7 bases, with 10 bases between the two germline ends. This CDR3 has 13 residues.

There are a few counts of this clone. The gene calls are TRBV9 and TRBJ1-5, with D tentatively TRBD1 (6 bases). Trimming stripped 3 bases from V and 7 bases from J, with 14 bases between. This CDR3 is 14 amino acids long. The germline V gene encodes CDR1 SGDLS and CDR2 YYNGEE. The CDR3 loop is CASSAQGSGQPQHF. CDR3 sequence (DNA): TGTGCCAGCAGCGCTCAGGGGAGCGGACAGCCCCAGCATTTT.

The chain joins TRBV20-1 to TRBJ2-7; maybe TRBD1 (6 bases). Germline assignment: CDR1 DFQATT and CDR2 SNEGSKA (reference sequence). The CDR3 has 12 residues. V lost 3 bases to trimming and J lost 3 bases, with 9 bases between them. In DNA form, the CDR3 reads TGCAGTGCTAGTGTGGACAGCTACGAGCAGTACTTC. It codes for CSASVDSYEQYF.

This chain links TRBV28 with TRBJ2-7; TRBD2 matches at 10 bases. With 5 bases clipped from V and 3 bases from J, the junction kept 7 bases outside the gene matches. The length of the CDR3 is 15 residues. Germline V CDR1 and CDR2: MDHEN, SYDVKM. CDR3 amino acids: CASSLLLAGNYEQYF. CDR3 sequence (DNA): TGTGCCAGCAGTCTTCTACTAGCGGGGAACTACGAGCAGTACTTC.

The CDR3 spells CASSLAAGLAGPSSYEQYF. The CDR3 nucleotides read TGCGCCAGCAGCTTGGCCGCCGGCCTAGCGGGCCCCAGCTCCTACGAGCAGTACTTC. This chain connects TRBV5-1 to TRBJ2-7, with 8 bases lining up with TRBD2. V was clipped by 0 bases and J by 0 bases; unmatched bases: 14. Germline V gene lookup returns CDR1 SGHRS and CDR2 YFSETQ. The CDR3 has 19 residues. Together with reference TRBV5-1 and TRBJ2-7, the CDR3 gives the full variable domain: KAGVTQTPRYLIKTRGQQVTLSCSPISGHRSVSWYQQTPGQGLQFLFEYFSETQRNKGNFPGRFSGRQFSNSRSEMNVSTLELGDSALYLCASSLAAGLAGPSSYEQYFGPGTRLTVT.

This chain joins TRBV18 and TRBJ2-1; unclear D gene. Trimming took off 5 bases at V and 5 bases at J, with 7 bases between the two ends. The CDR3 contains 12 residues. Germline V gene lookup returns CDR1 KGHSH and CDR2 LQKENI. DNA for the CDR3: TGTGCCAGCTCATCAAGGAACAATGAGCAGTTCTTC. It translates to CASSSRNNEQFF.

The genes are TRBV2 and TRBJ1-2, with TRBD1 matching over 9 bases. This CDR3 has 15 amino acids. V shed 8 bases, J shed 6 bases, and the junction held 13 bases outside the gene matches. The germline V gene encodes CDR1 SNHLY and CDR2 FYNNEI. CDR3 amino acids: CASQRPGQGSDGYTF. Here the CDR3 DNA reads TGTGCCAGCCAGAGACCGGGACAGGGATCGGATGGCTACACCTTC.

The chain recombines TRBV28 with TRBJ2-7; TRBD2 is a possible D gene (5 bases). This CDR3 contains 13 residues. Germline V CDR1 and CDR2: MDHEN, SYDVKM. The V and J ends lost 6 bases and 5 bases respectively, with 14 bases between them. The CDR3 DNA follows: TGTGCCAGCAGACTAGTCGGTTCCCACGAGCAGTACTTC. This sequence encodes CASRLVGSHEQYF.

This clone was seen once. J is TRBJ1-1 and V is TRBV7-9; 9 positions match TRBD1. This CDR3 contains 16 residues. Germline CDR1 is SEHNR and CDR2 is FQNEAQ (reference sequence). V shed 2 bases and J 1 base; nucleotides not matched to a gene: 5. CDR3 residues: CASSLTSGQGNTEAFF. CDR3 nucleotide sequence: TGTGCCAGCAGCTTAACCTCGGGACAGGGGAACACTGAAGCTTTCTTT.

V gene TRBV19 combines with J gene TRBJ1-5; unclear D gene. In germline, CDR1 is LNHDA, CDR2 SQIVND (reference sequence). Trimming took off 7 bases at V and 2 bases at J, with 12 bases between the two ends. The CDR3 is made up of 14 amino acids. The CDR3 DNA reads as TGTGCCAGTACCGGTCTTAGTGGCAATCAGCCCCAGCATTTT. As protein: CASTGLSGNQPQHF.

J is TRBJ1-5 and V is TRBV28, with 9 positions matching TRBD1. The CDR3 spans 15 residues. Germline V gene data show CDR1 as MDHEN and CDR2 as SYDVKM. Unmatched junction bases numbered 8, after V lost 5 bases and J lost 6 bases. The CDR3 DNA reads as TGTGCCAGCAGTCAAAGGGACAGGGCGGTTCAGCCCCAGCATTTT. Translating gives CASSQRDRAVQPQHF.

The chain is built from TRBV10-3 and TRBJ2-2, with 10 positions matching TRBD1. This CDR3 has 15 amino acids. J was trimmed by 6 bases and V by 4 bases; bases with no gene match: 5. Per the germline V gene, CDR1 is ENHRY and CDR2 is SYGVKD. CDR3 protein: CAISAGTGAPGELFF. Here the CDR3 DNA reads TGTGCCATCAGTGCCGGGACAGGGGCCCCCGGGGAGCTGTTTTTT.

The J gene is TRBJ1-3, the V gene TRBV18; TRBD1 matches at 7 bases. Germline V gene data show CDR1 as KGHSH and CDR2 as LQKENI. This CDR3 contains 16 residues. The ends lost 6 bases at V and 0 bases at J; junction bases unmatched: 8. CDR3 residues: CASSPGQQDSGNTIYF. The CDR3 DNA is TGTGCCAGCTCCCCGGGACAGCAAGACTCTGGAAACACCATATATTTT.

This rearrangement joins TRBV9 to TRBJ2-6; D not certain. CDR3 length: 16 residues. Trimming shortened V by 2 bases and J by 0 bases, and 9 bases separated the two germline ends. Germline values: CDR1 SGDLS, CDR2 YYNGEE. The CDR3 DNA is TGTGCCAGCAGCGTGACTGGAAGCTCTGGGGCCAACGTCCTGACTTTC. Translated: CASSVTGSSGANVLTF.

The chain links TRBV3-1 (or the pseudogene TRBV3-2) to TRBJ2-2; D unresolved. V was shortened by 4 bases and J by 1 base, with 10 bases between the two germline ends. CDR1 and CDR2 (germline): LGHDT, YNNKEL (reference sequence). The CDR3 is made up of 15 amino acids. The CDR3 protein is CASSRKSVNTGELFF. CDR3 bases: TGTGCCAGCAGCCGTAAATCGGTGAACACCGGGGAGCTGTTTTTT.

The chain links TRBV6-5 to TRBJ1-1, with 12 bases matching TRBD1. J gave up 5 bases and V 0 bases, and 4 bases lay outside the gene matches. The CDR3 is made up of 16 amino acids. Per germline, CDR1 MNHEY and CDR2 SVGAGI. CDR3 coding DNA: TGTGCCAGCAGTTACTCGGGACAGGGGGCGCGGACTGAAGCTTTCTTT. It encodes CASSYSGQGARTEAFF.

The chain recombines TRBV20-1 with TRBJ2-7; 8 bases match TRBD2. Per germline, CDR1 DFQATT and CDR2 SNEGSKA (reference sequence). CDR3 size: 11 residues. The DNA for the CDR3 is TGCAGTGCTAGAGATCGGGGGACTAGTATTGTC. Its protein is CSARDRGTSIV.

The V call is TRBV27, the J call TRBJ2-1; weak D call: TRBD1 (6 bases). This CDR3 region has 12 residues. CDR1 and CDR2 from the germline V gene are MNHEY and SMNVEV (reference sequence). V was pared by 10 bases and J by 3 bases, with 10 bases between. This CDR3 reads CATQGGYNEQFF. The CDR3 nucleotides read TGTGCCACTCAAGGGGGCTACAATGAGCAGTTCTTC.

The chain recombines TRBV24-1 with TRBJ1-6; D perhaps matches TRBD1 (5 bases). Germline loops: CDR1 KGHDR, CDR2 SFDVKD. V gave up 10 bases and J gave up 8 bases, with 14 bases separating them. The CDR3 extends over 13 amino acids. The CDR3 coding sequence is TGTGCCACTGGTCGGCCGGGGGATTCACCCCTCCACTTT. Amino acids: CATGRPGDSPLHF.

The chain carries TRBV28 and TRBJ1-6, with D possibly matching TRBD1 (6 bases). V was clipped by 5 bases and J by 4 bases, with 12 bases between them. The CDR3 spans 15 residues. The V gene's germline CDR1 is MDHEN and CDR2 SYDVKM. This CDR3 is CASSPGRGYNSPLHF. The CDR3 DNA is TGTGCCAGCAGTCCAGGCAGGGGTTATAATTCACCCCTCCACTTT.